One and the same sample provided the 9 T cell receptor beta chains below, sequenced in a study of T cells in localized non-small cell lung cancer. Only in-frame clones appear in the TCRdb table, and some are missing; sequencing was by immunoSEQ multiplex PCR. The sample has roughly 39,000 clones, more than 75% seen once. The sample in question was peripheral blood, obtained before any cancer treatment. These TCRs come from a man aged 18 to 50 with stage I lung adenocarcinoma.

V usage is TRBV19 and J usage is TRBJ1-4, with 9 positions matching TRBD1. The CDR3 totals 13 residues. Unmatched junction bases numbered 4, after V lost 6 bases and J lost 8 bases. CDR1 is LNHDA, CDR2 SQIVND, per germline (reference sequence). For the CDR3, the DNA is TGTGCCAGTAGCACGGACAGGGGAGAAAAACTGTTTTTT. It encodes CASSTDRGEKLFF.

V gene TRBV28 combines with J gene TRBJ2-7; TRBD2 matches at 13 bases. The CDR3 is 17 amino acids. In germline, CDR1 is MDHEN, CDR2 SYDVKM. V gave up 7 bases and J gave up 0 bases; unmatched junction bases: 9. The CDR3 spells CASTSTSGGLYSYEQYF. CDR3 nucleotides: TGTGCCAGCACCTCGACTAGCGGGGGGCTTTACTCCTACGAGCAGTACTTC.

CDR3 nucleotide sequence: TGTGCCAGCAGCCCACTGGGGCGGCGGGACAGACCAACCTACGAGCAGTACTTC. Amino acids: CASSPLGRRDRPTYEQYF. V gene TRBV7-8 combines with J gene TRBJ2-7, with D maybe TRBD1 (7 bases). The germline V gene has CDR1 SGHVS and CDR2 FQNEAQ. The CDR3 covers 18 residues. With 5 bases removed from V and 2 bases from J, the gap between germline ends came to 25 bases.

The chain has TRBV7-2 and TRBJ2-1; no clear D gene. Germline-derived CDR1 and CDR2 are SGHTA and FQGNSA. Trimming pared 5 bases from V and 8 bases from J, leaving 7 bases between. There are 11 residues in the CDR3. The CDR3 sequence: CASSHADEQFF. In nucleotides, the CDR3 is TGTGCCAGCAGCCACGCCGATGAGCAGTTCTTC.

This clone came up a few times. The chain couples TRBV11-2 to TRBJ1-6, with D uncertain. The V gene's germline CDR1 is SGHAT and CDR2 FQNNGV. Trimming stripped 6 bases from V and 9 bases from J, with 15 bases between. The CDR3 is 14 residues long. CDR3 loop: CASSYQLSTSPLHF. The CDR3 DNA reads as TGTGCCAGCAGTTACCAATTATCAACTTCACCCCTCCACTTT.

The chain recombines TRBV4-1 with TRBJ2-3; 9 bases map to TRBD2. Germline V gene sequence: CDR1 MGHRA, CDR2 YSYEKL. V gave up 4 bases and J gave up 2 bases; unmatched junction bases: 7. The CDR3 spans 16 residues. In nucleotides, the CDR3 is TGCGCCAGCAGCCCCCTAGAGCGGGGGGTCACAGATACGCAGTATTTT. This gives the protein CASSPLERGVTDTQYF.

CDR3 residues: CASSFTGGGGELFF. The CDR3 DNA reads TGTGCCAGCAGCTTCACAGGGGGCGGCGGGGAGCTGTTTTTT. The V gene is TRBV7-8, the J gene TRBJ2-2; 9 bases map to TRBD1. The CDR3 has 14 residues. Germline CDR1 reads SGHVS; CDR2 reads FQNEAQ. The V gene end was trimmed by 3 bases and the J gene end by 7 bases; junction bases not matched to a gene: 3.

The rearrangement uses TRBV5-4 and TRBJ1-4; unclear D gene. Germline V gives CDR1 SGHNT, CDR2 YYREEE (reference sequence). Trimming left V 0 bases short and J 5 bases short, with 14 bases between. The CDR3 is made up of 16 amino acids. CDR3 amino acids: CASSLGSTLGNEKLFF. The CDR3 nucleotides read TGTGCCAGCAGCTTGGGGTCGACACTCGGGAATGAAAAACTGTTTTTT.

V usage is TRBV7-2 and J usage is TRBJ2-7; D gene ambiguous. Trimming left V 5 bases short and J 6 bases short, with 11 bases between. CDR3 length: 12 amino acids. In germline, CDR1 is SGHTA, CDR2 FQGNSA. CDR3 nucleotides: TGTGCCAGCAGCGATACCGTCGGCGAGCAGTACTTC. This sequence encodes CASSDTVGEQYF. The entire variable domain, with the rest obtained from reference TRBV7-2 and TRBJ2-7, is as follows: GAGVSQSPSNKVTEKGKDVELRCDPISGHTALYWYRQSLGQGLEFLIYFQGNSAPDKSGLPSDRFSAERTGGSVSTLTIQRTQQEDSAVYLCASSDTVGEQYFGPGTRLTVT.